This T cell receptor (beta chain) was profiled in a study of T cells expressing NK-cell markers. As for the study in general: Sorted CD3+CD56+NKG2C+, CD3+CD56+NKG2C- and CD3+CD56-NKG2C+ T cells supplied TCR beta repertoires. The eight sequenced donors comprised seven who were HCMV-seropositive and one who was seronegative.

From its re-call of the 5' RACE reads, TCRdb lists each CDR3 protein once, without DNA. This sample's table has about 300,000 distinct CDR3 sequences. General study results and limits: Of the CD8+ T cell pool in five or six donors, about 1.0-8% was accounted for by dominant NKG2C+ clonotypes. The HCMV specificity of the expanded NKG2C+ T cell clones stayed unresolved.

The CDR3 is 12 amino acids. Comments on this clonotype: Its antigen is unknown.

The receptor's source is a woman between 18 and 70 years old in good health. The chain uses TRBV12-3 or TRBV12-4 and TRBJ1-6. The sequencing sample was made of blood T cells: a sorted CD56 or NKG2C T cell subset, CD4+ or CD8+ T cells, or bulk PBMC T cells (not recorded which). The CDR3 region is CASSRLFSPLHF.